Given below is one T cell receptor (beta chain) in context. Its antigen is unknown. Only in-frame clones appear in the TCRdb table, and some are missing; sequencing was by immunoSEQ multiplex PCR. This table has 30,000 to 35,000 clones, 80% to 95% appearing once. These data originate in a study of OX40 agonist ivuxolimab in advanced cancers. Study summary: Allowance was made for prior anti-PD-1, anti-PD-L1 or anti-CTLA-4 therapy, and about 44% had some. General study points: In CD8+ T cells, expanded clones were on average more numerous than in CD4+.

The V gene lost 8 bases and the J gene lost 8 bases, with 24 bases spanning the gap. This CDR3 is 15 amino acids long. The germline gives CDR1 LNHDA, CDR2 SQIVND (reference sequence). A history of autoimmune disease or systemic immunosuppression excluded patients. The V call is TRBV19, the J call TRBJ1-2; perhaps TRBD1 as D (5 bases). The source is an adult with an advanced solid tumor such as melanoma, head and neck, liver or kidney cancer. The starting material was CD4+ or CD8+ T cells sorted from blood, obtained in a trial of the OX40 agonist ivuxolimab. DNA of the CDR3: TGTGCCAGTGCCCTCGGGACGGCTCTACCAGGGGGCTACACCTTC. It is translated as CASALGTALPGGYTF.